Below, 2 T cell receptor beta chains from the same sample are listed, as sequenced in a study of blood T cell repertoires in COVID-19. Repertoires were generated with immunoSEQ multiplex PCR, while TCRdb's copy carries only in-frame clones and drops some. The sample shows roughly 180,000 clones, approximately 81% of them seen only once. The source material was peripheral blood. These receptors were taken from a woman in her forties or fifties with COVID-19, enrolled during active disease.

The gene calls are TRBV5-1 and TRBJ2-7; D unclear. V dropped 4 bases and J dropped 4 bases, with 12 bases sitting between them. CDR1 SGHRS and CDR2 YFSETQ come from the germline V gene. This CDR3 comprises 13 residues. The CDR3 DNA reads TGCGCCAGCAGCCAGCAGCAGGCGTACGAGCAGTACTTC. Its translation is CASSQQQAYEQYF.

In DNA form, the CDR3 reads TGTGCCAGCAGTTTATTGGGTCAGGGGGAGGAAGCTTTCTTT. It translates to CASSLLGQGEEAFF. The rearrangement links TRBV27 to TRBJ1-1, with 7 bases lining up with TRBD1. CDR1 is MNHEY and CDR2 is SMNVEV in the germline V gene (reference sequence). V gave up 1 base and J gave up 8 bases; unmatched junction bases: 7. The CDR3 contains 14 residues.